What follows are 5 T cell receptor beta chains derived from one specimen sequenced in a study of cytomegalovirus exposure and HLA in healthy donors. The table came from immunoSEQ multiplex PCR; TCRdb's copy has only in-frame clones and leaves some out. The table lists approximately 300,000 clones, roughly 90% of them singletons. Sequencing used PBMCs. These TCRs come from a woman younger than 35 in good health and CMV-seronegative.

This clone appeared a single time. The chain uses TRBV6-5 and TRBJ1-2, with 7 bases fitting TRBD1. CDR1 and CDR2 (germline): MNHEY, SVGAGI. This CDR3 is built from 16 residues. After removal of 2 bases from V and 4 bases from J, the junction contained 10 bases not matched to a gene. CDR3 coding DNA: TGTGCCAGCAGTTACACGGAGGGGGCGCGCGGCTATGGCTACACCTTC. Translating gives CASSYTEGARGYGYTF.

The chain is built from TRBV27 and TRBJ1-4, with D possibly matching TRBD1 (6 bases). Germline CDR1 MNHEY, CDR2 SMNVEV (reference sequence). The V end lost 6 bases, the J end lost 0 bases, and 8 bases lay between the germline ends. The CDR3 covers 14 residues. CDR3 amino acids: CASSPGATNEKLFF. The DNA of the CDR3 is TGTGCCAGCAGCCCAGGGGCAACTAATGAAAAACTGTTTTTT.

The gene calls are TRBV4-1 and TRBJ2-7, with a weak D call TRBD1 (6 bases). The CDR3 is made up of 20 amino acids. The V gene's germline CDR1 is MGHRA and CDR2 YSYEKL. V was shortened by 1 base and J by 4 bases, with 29 bases between the two germline ends. This CDR3 is CASSQAGPRGHPFQAYEQYF. CDR3 DNA sequence: TGCGCCAGCAGCCAAGCAGGACCCAGGGGTCACCCCTTCCAAGCTTACGAGCAGTACTTC.

The V gene is TRBV28, the J gene TRBJ2-1, with 7 bases lining up with TRBD2. The CDR3 is made up of 18 amino acids. Germline trimming cut 3 bases from V and 4 bases from J; bases unmatched to any gene: 15. Looked up from germline, CDR1 is MDHEN and CDR2 is SYDVKM. This chain's CDR3 is CASSFQGMGTNAYNEQFF. The CDR3 nucleotides read TGTGCCAGCAGTTTTCAGGGTATGGGGACTAATGCTTACAATGAGCAGTTCTTC.

The chain is built from TRBV7-6 and TRBJ2-2; possibly TRBD2 for D (5 bases). CDR3 length: 14 residues. V was pared by 5 bases and J by 6 bases, with 13 bases between. Per germline, CDR1 SGHVS and CDR2 FNYEAQ. This chain's CDR3 is CASSLDYSAGELFF. In DNA, the CDR3 is TGTGCCAGCAGCCTCGACTACTCAGCCGGGGAGCTGTTTTTT.